This is a list of T cell receptor beta chains from one sample in a study of T cells in Graves' hyperthyroidism and ophthalmopathy. MiXCR, run by TCRdb on the multiplex PCR reads, gives a single entry per CDR3 protein. The sample holds over 700,000 distinct CDR3 sequences; 35% are singletons and the top ten take 30% to 40%. Sequenced sample: blood. These receptors were collected from a woman in her 40s with Graves' hyperthyroidism. Each CDR3 is given with its conserved first and last residue. D genes are given only for firm matches. Expanded clones are given a class, and other clones once, few, many or no size at all.

D gene,clone size,J gene,V gene,CDR3 DNA,CDR3 protein
NA,many,TRBJ1-2,TRBV10-1,TGCGCCAGCAGTGACAGACAGAACTATGGCTACACCTTC,CASSDRQNYGYTF
NA,NA,TRBJ2-5,TRBV18,TGTGCCAGCTCACCGGGAAACAGGGAAAACTTT,CASSPGNRENF
TRBD1,few,TRBJ2-7,TRBV19,TGTGCCAGTAGTGGTAACAGGGGCCCCCTTGGGAACGAGCAGTACTTC,CASSGNRGPLGNEQYF
TRBD1,few,TRBJ1-2,TRBV5-1,TGCGCCAGCAGCGAGACACAGGGGCCAGAGGGCTACACCTTC,CASSETQGPEGYTF
NA,few,TRBJ1-1,TRBV5-1,TGTGCCAGCAGCACAGTCAGGGGTCGGACTGAAGCTTTCTTT,CASSTVRGRTEAFF
NA,many,TRBJ2-5,TRBV20-1,TGCAGTGCTGGACTGACCCAAGAGACCCAGTACTTC,CSAGLTQETQYF
NA,NA,TRBJ2-7,TRBV20-1,TGCAGTGCTGCCGGGCCCCTTCTGGTCAATGAGCAGTACTTC,CSAAGPLLVNEQYF
NA,few,TRBJ2-7,TRBV6-5,TGTGCCAGCAGTTACGCTGGTTTACCTAGCGAGCAGTACTTC,CASSYAGLPSEQYF
NA,many,TRBJ2-5,TRBV15,TGTGCCACCAGCAGAGATCGTACCGAGGAATCGGGAGAGACCCAGTACTTC,CATSRDRTEESGETQYF
NA,many,TRBJ1-1,TRBV7-9,TGTGCCAGCGGGGTGAGGGGAACTGAAGCTTTCTTT,CASGVRGTEAFF